This entry lists 28 T cell receptor beta chains sequenced from one sample in a study of control samples from healthy donors and cancer patients (dated by TCRdb to the early 2020s). Receptor libraries were prepared by the immunoSEQ multiplex PCR assay. TCRdb took over this immuneACCESS table, retaining in-frame rearrangements with V and J assigned. Such tables are incomplete; in checked studies, under half of the missing clones stem from an unresolved V gene, and the remainder is unexplained. This sample has some 74,000 clones in its table, and 94% of those were observed once. The ten largest clones represent 2.8% of the sample. Material: blood. All receptors come from a woman aged 30 to 39 in good health.

The chain employs TRBV6-5 and TRBJ2-6; D is unresolved. Germline CDR1 is MNHEY and CDR2 is SVGAGI. With 2 bases removed from V and 13 bases from J, the gap between germline ends came to 12 bases. This CDR3 is built from 13 residues. CDR3 residues: CASSYEKRGVLTF. The CDR3 bases are TGTGCCAGCAGTTACGAGAAACGTGGTGTCCTGACTTTC.

V gene TRBV6-5 combines with J gene TRBJ2-5, with D uncertain. The CDR3 spans 15 residues. Germline V gene lookup returns CDR1 MNHEY and CDR2 SVGAGI. Trimming removed 0 bases from V and 5 bases from J, with 13 bases in between. Here the CDR3 DNA reads TGTGCCAGCAGTTACTCGCCCGGAGCCTCCGAGACCCAGTACTTC. Its translation is CASSYSPGASETQYF.

CDR3 sequence: CASRVTSGGQETQYF. The CDR3 bases are TGTGCCAGCAGGGTGACTAGCGGGGGACAAGAGACCCAGTACTTC. The chain has TRBV27 and TRBJ2-5, with 12 bases that match TRBD2. There are 15 residues in the CDR3. Germline CDR1 reads MNHEY; CDR2 reads SMNVEV (reference sequence). Germline trimming cut 6 bases from V and 2 bases from J; bases unmatched to any gene: 4.

The chain joins TRBV30 to TRBJ2-1; 10 nucleotides match TRBD2. V trimming: 3 bases; J trimming: 7 bases; junction bases outside the gene matches: 9. Germline V lookup: CDR1 GTSNPN, CDR2 SVGIG (reference sequence). This CDR3 is 15 amino acids long. The CDR3 loop reads CAWSDGISGGNEQFF. The DNA of the CDR3 is TGTGCCTGGAGCGACGGAATTAGCGGGGGGAATGAGCAGTTCTTC.

The chain couples TRBV4-2 to TRBJ1-1, with D possibly TRBD1 on 6 matching bases. Trimming shortened V by 0 bases and J by 4 bases, and 12 bases separated the two germline ends. The CDR3 has 15 amino acids. The V gene's germline CDR1 is LGHNA and CDR2 YNFKEQ. In nucleotides, the CDR3 is TGTGCCAGCAGCCAAGACTACGGGGGCCTCACTGAAGCTTTCTTT. Amino acid sequence: CASSQDYGGLTEAFF.

The CDR3 sequence: CASSLDPNTEAFF. CDR3 DNA sequence: TGTGCCAGCAGCTTAGATCCCAACACTGAAGCTTTCTTT. The chain recombines TRBV11-3 with TRBJ1-1; D gene unclear. Germline loops: CDR1 SGHNT, CDR2 YENEEA. V was cut by 0 bases and J by 2 bases, with 4 bases left in between. This CDR3 is 13 amino acids long.

This chain joins TRBV6-5 and TRBJ1-5; D remains ambiguous. This CDR3 spans 14 amino acids. The germline V gene encodes CDR1 MNHEY and CDR2 SVGAGI. V dropped 7 bases and J dropped 4 bases, with 14 bases sitting between them. The CDR3 nucleotides read TGTGCCAGCACCGGGCAGCAGATTAATCAGCCCCAGCATTTT. It yields the protein CASTGQQINQPQHF.

CDR3 region: CSVVLGGAEAFF. The CDR3 coding sequence is TGCAGCGTTGTTTTAGGGGGGGCTGAAGCTTTCTTT. V is TRBV29-1 and J is TRBJ1-1; TRBD1 might be the D (6 bases). V was cut by 4 bases and J by 6 bases, with 12 bases left in between. CDR1 and CDR2 from the germline V gene are SQVTM and ANQGSEA. The CDR3 has 12 amino acids.

The chain employs TRBV30 and TRBJ2-5; D gene ambiguous. In germline, CDR1 is GTSNPN, CDR2 SVGIG (reference sequence). This CDR3 has 10 residues. V dropped 6 bases and J dropped 5 bases, with 7 bases sitting between them. CDR3 nucleotide sequence: TGTGCCTGTCGTTTGGAGACCCAGTACTTC. Translating it yields CACRLETQYF.

The chain employs TRBV27 and TRBJ1-1; D not resolved. This CDR3 is 12 amino acids long. V lost 4 bases and J lost 5, with 8 bases in between. CDR1 MNHEY and CDR2 SMNVEV come from the germline V gene (reference sequence). CDR3 bases: TGTGCCAGCAGTTCGGGAGGGACTGAAGCTTTCTTT. Encoded protein: CASSSGGTEAFF.

V and J are TRBV5-1 and TRBJ1-1; D is ambiguous. Trimming stripped 1 base from V and 1 base from J, with 14 bases between. The germline V gene encodes CDR1 SGHRS and CDR2 YFSETQ. The CDR3 sequence is 16 residues long. The CDR3 reads CASSLSARAGNTEAFF. The CDR3 DNA reads TGCGCCAGCAGCTTGTCGGCCCGAGCGGGGAACACTGAAGCTTTCTTT.

The genes are TRBV11-3 and TRBJ1-1, with TRBD1 matching 8 bases. V lost 5 bases, J lost 4 bases, and 3 bases stayed unmatched. CDR1 SGHNT and CDR2 YENEEA come from the germline V gene. CDR3 length: 13 residues. CDR3 amino acids: CASSLDRVTEAFF. In DNA form, the CDR3 reads TGTGCCAGCAGCCTGGACAGGGTCACTGAAGCTTTCTTT.

The J gene is TRBJ1-5, the V gene TRBV28; TRBD1 is a possible D gene (5 bases). This CDR3 contains 15 residues. CDR1 is MDHEN, CDR2 SYDVKM, per germline. Trimming stripped 3 bases from V and 6 bases from J, with 15 bases between. This chain's CDR3 is CASSFVREGSQPQHF. CDR3 DNA: TGTGCCAGCAGTTTTGTCAGGGAGGGAAGTCAGCCCCAGCATTTT.

The chain combines TRBV6-5 with TRBJ1-3, with a tentative D call TRBD1 (5 bases). The CDR3 is 14 amino acids. V was trimmed by 8 bases and J by 0 bases, leaving 11 bases between them. Germline CDR1 and CDR2: MNHEY and SVGAGI. The CDR3 DNA follows: TGTGCCAGCTGGGGACGGTCCTCTGGAAACACCATATATTTT. It yields the protein CASWGRSSGNTIYF.

The rearrangement joins TRBV6-4 to TRBJ2-3, with 10 bases identical to TRBD1. The CDR3 extends over 15 amino acids. Trimming at V came to 2 bases and at J to 1 base, leaving 0 bases not matched to a gene. Germline assignment: CDR1 MRHNA and CDR2 SNTAGT. CDR3 nucleotides: TGTGCCAGCAGTGACGGGACAGGGGGCACAGATACGCAGTATTTT. Amino acid sequence: CASSDGTGGTDTQYF.

This clone was seen once. The rearrangement links TRBV14 to TRBJ1-1, with D tentatively TRBD1 (5 bases). The CDR3 consists of 15 residues. In germline, CDR1 is SGHDN, CDR2 FVKESK. The V end lost 1 base, the J end lost 6 bases, and 15 bases lay between the germline ends. CDR3 region: CASSQVSGSHAEAFF. The CDR3 bases are TGTGCCAGCAGCCAAGTGTCAGGGTCACACGCTGAAGCTTTCTTT. The full variable domain, its missing parts supplied by reference TRBV14 and TRBJ1-1, is EAGVTQFPSHSVIEKGQTVTLRCDPISGHDNLYWYRRVMGKEIKFLLHFVKESKQDESGMPNNRFLAERTGGTYSTLKVQPAELEDSGVYFCASSQVSGSHAEAFFGQGTRLTVV.

The rearrangement uses TRBV6-5 and TRBJ1-4; D perhaps matches TRBD1 (6 bases). The ends were cut back, 5 bases at V and 5 bases at J, with 12 bases in the middle. The CDR3 has 14 residues. Germline V gives CDR1 MNHEY, CDR2 SVGAGI. The CDR3 here is CASSIGGINEKLFF. The CDR3 coding sequence is TGTGCCAGCAGTATAGGGGGGATCAATGAAAAACTGTTTTTT.

The chain combines TRBV5-6 with TRBJ2-7, with no clear D. Germline-derived CDR1 and CDR2 are SGHDT and YYEEEE. V lost 2 bases and J 2 bases, leaving 11 bases between the germline ends. CDR3 size: 14 residues. CDR3 amino acids: CASSFFGKTYEQYV. CDR3 DNA sequence: TGTGCCAGCAGCTTTTTTGGCAAGACCTACGAGCAGTACGTC.

The V call is TRBV24-1, the J call TRBJ2-3; no reliable D call. V lost 3 bases and J lost 6, with 3 bases in between. Germline CDR1 reads KGHDR; CDR2 reads SFDVKD. This CDR3 spans 11 amino acids. CDR3 bases: TGTGCCACCAGTGATAGGGATACGCAGTATTTT. Translating gives CATSDRDTQYF.

The chain has TRBV2 and TRBJ2-4; unclear D gene. This CDR3 region has 14 residues. Germline CDR1 SNHLY, CDR2 FYNNEI. The V and J ends lost 10 bases and 0 bases respectively, with 13 bases between them. The CDR3 sequence: CATTSDLAKNIQYF. The CDR3, as DNA: TGTGCCACCACTTCCGATTTAGCCAAAAACATTCAGTACTTC.

On this clone itself: One end of the junction varies from germline; a read error may be responsible. J is TRBJ1-1 and V is TRBV18, with 10 bases fitting TRBD1. Germline CDR1 reads KGHSH; CDR2 reads LQKENI. The CDR3 spans 15 residues. The CDR3 DNA follows: TGTGCCAGCTCCCCACTGGGGACAGGGGACACTGAAGCTTTCTTT. Amino acids: CASSPLGTGDTEAFF.

As for this clone: A read error may produce the germline difference seen at one junction end. The CDR3 protein is CASGFHTGELFF. CDR3 sequence (DNA): TGTGCCAGCGGTTTTCACACCGGGGAGCTGTTTTTT. This chain joins TRBV27 and TRBJ2-2; no clear D gene. The CDR3 is 12 residues long. Germline V gene data show CDR1 as MNHEY and CDR2 as SMNVEV (reference sequence).

This rearrangement joins TRBV5-6 to TRBJ2-7; 9 bases match TRBD1. J gave up 5 bases and V 3 bases, and 9 bases lay outside the gene matches. The germline V gene encodes CDR1 SGHDT and CDR2 YYEEEE. This CDR3 has 15 amino acids. In DNA, the CDR3 is TGTGCCAGCAGCTGGGGGACAGGGATTGGAGACGAGCAGTACTTC. Its protein is CASSWGTGIGDEQYF.

The DNA for the CDR3 is TGCGCCAGCAGCTGGGGGGAAGATACGCAGTATTTT. Amino acid sequence: CASSWGEDTQYF. This chain links TRBV5-1 with TRBJ2-3; perhaps TRBD2 as D (6 bases). The CDR3 runs 12 residues. The germline V gene has CDR1 SGHRS and CDR2 YFSETQ. Trimming took 3 bases from V and 5 from J, leaving 7 bases between them.

V is TRBV19 and J is TRBJ1-1; TRBD1 might be the D (5 bases). This CDR3 comprises 15 residues. V was pared by 6 bases and J by 4 bases, with 18 bases between. CDR1 and CDR2 (germline): LNHDA, SQIVND (reference sequence). The CDR3 DNA follows: TGTGCCAGTAGCGCAGGGTATCGGTTCGGCACTGAAGCTTTCTTT. Protein sequence: CASSAGYRFGTEAFF.

The chain uses TRBV28 and TRBJ1-5; the D gene is possibly TRBD1 (5 bases). Germline V lookup: CDR1 MDHEN, CDR2 SYDVKM. Trimming removed 6 bases from V and 2 bases from J, with 14 bases in between. This CDR3 spans 15 amino acids. The CDR3 region is CASSRTTDGNQPQHF. CDR3 DNA sequence: TGTGCCAGCAGCCGAACGACAGATGGCAATCAGCCCCAGCATTTT.

The chain recombines TRBV7-9 with TRBJ2-7; no reliable D call. V gave up 0 bases and J gave up 5 bases, with 8 bases separating them. CDR1 SEHNR and CDR2 FQNEAQ come from the germline V gene (reference sequence). CDR3 size: 13 residues. CDR3 protein: CASSLAPLDEQYV. In DNA form, the CDR3 reads TGTGCCAGCAGCTTAGCCCCCCTGGACGAGCAGTACGTC.

This chain links TRBV5-6 with TRBJ1-1; D is undetermined. The length of the CDR3 is 14 residues. V dropped 6 bases and J dropped 5 bases, with 17 bases sitting between them. Germline CDR1 and CDR2: SGHDT and YYEEEE. CDR3: CASTPRRVLTEAFF. The CDR3 coding sequence is TGTGCCAGCACCCCCAGAAGAGTGCTGACTGAAGCTTTCTTT.